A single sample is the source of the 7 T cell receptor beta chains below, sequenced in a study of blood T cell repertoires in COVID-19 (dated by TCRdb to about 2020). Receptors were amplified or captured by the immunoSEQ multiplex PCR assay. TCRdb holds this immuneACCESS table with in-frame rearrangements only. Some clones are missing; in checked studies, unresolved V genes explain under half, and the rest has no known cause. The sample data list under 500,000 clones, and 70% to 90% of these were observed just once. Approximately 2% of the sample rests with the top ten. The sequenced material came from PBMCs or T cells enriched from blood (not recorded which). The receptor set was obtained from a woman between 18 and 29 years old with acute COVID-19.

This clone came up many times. Here the CDR3 DNA reads TGTGCCAGCAGCCCCCAGACAGTCCCCTATGGCTACACCTTC. The encoded protein is CASSPQTVPYGYTF. V and J are TRBV9 and TRBJ1-2, with D perhaps TRBD1 (5 bases). There are 14 residues in the CDR3. Looked up from germline, CDR1 is SGDLS and CDR2 is YYNGEE. Trimming shortened V by 4 bases and J by 4 bases, and 14 bases separated the two germline ends.

The chain's CDR3 is CASSFGGRTDTQYF. The CDR3 DNA follows: TGCGCCAGCAGCTTTGGGGGCCGAACAGATACGCAGTATTTT. The rearrangement joins TRBV5-1 to TRBJ2-3; possible D gene TRBD1, 6 bases. The V gene's germline CDR1 is SGHRS and CDR2 YFSETQ. CDR3 length: 14 amino acids. Between the trimmed V and J ends, which lost 2 bases and 3 bases, there was a span of 10 bases. The full variable domain, completed using reference TRBV5-1 and TRBJ2-3, is KAGVTQTPRYLIKTRGQQVTLSCSPISGHRSVSWYQQTPGQGLQFLFEYFSETQRNKGNFPGRFSGRQFSNSRSEMNVSTLELGDSALYLCASSFGGRTDTQYFGPGTRLTVL.

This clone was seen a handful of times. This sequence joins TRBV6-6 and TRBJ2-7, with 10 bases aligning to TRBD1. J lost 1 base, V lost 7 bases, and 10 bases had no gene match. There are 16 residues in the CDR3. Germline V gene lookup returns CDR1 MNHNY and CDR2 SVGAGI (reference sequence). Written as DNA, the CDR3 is TGTGCCAGCAACCCCGGGACAGGGGTGGGGTCCTACGAGCAGTACTTC. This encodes CASNPGTGVGSYEQYF.

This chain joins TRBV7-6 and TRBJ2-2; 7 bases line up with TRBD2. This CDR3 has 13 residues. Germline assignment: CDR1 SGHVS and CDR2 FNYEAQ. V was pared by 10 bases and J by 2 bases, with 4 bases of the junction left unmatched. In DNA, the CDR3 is TGTGCCACCGGGACTATAAACACCGGGGAGCTGTTTTTT. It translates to CATGTINTGELFF.

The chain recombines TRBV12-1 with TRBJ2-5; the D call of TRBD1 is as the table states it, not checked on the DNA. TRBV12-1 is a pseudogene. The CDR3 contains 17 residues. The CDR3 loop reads CASNSPTTQGYQETQYF. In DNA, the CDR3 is TGTGCCAGCAATTCGCCGACCACACAGGGGTACCAAGAGACCCAGTACTTC.

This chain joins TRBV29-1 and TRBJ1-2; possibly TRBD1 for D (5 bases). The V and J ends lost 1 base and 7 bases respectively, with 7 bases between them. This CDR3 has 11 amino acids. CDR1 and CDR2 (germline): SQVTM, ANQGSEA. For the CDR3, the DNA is TGCAGCGTTGAAGTTAGGGGTGGCTACACCTTC. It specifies CSVEVRGGYTF.

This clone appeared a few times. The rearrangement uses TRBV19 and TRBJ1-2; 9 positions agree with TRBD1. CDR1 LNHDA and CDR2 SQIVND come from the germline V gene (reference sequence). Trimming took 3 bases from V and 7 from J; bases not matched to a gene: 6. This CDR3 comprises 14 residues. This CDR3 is CASSIGTGLGGYTF. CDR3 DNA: TGTGCCAGTAGTATCGGGACAGGGTTGGGTGGCTACACCTTC. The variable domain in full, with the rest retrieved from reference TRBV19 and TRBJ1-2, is DGGITQSPKYLFRKEGQNVTLSCEQNLNHDAMYWYRQDPGQGLRLIYYSQIVNDFQKGDIAEGYSVSREKKESFPLTVTSAQKNPTAFYLCASSIGTGLGGYTFGSGTRLTVV.